Below, 10 T cell receptor beta chains from the same sample are listed, as sequenced in a study of blood T cell repertoires in COVID-19. Clones were sequenced by immunoSEQ multiplex PCR, and TCRdb holds only the in-frame ones, with some missing. The table records fewer than 350,000 clones, 81% of them present only once. Sequenced material: peripheral blood. The receptors were sampled from a woman in her fifties or sixties with active or convalescent COVID-19.

This clone was seen only once. The V call is TRBV27, the J call TRBJ2-3, with 9 nucleotides matching TRBD2. CDR3 length equals 15 residues. CDR1 is MNHEY, CDR2 SMNVEV, per germline (reference sequence). The V segment lost 3 bases and the J segment 2 bases; nucleotides outside the gene matches: 3. DNA of the CDR3: TGTGCCAGCAGTTTCGGCGGGGGGGCCACAGATACGCAGTATTTT. Amino acid sequence: CASSFGGGATDTQYF.

This sequence joins TRBV11-1 and TRBJ2-7; 7 bases agree with TRBD1. Germline lookup yields CDR1 SGHAT and CDR2 FQDESV (reference sequence). The V gene end was trimmed by 5 bases and the J gene end by 2 bases; junction bases not matched to a gene: 6. The CDR3 consists of 14 residues. CDR3 nucleotides: TGTGCCAGCAGCCCACAGGGGAGAACCTACGAGCAGTACTTC. As protein: CASSPQGRTYEQYF.

This clone has a handful of counts. The chain couples TRBV4-1 to TRBJ2-3, with 7 bases aligning to TRBD1. The trim removed 0 bases at V and 1 base at J, leaving 1 base unmatched. The length of the CDR3 is 15 residues. CDR1 and CDR2 (germline): MGHRA, YSYEKL. The CDR3 sequence is CASSQDGTGTDTQYF. Here the CDR3 DNA reads TGCGCCAGCAGCCAAGACGGGACAGGCACAGATACGCAGTATTTT.

The gene calls are TRBV12-3 or TRBV12-4 and TRBJ1-5, with D hard to call. The CDR3 extends over 12 amino acids. The V end was cut by 3 bases, the J end by 5 bases, with 5 bases between. CDR3 amino acids: CASSLSDQPQHF. As DNA, the CDR3 is TGTGCCAGCAGTTTGTCAGATCAGCCCCAGCATTTT.

The chain links TRBV6-1 to TRBJ2-3; 11 nucleotides match TRBD2. The germline CDR1 and CDR2 sequences are MNHNS and SASEGT. This CDR3 comprises 20 residues. J lost 4 bases, V lost 1 base, and 16 bases had no gene match. The CDR3 sequence is CASSEGGSTSGTSGPDTQYF. In nucleotides, the CDR3 is TGTGCCAGCAGTGAAGGCGGGTCAACCTCCGGGACTAGCGGACCAGATACGCAGTATTTT.

The chain links TRBV7-9 to TRBJ2-7; D remains ambiguous. Germline V gives CDR1 SEHNR, CDR2 FQNEAQ (reference sequence). The CDR3 is 12 residues long. Trimming left V 5 bases short and J 3 bases short, with 8 bases between. Here the CDR3 DNA reads TGTGCCAGCAGCCATGGAGACTACGAGCAGTACTTC. It codes for CASSHGDYEQYF.

The CDR3 DNA reads TGTGCCAGCAGCGGGGGGGGCCGGGTTGAGACCCAGTACTTC. Its translation is CASSGGGRVETQYF. This chain links TRBV7-3 with TRBJ2-5; perhaps TRBD2 as D (7 bases). The V and J ends lost 5 bases and 5 bases respectively, with 15 bases between them. CDR3 length: 14 residues. Looked up from germline, CDR1 is SGHTA and CDR2 is FQGTGA.

This chain joins TRBV25-1 and TRBJ2-7; the match to TRBD2 covers 8 bases. The trim removed 3 bases at V and 2 bases at J, leaving 3 bases unmatched. The CDR3 is 14 amino acids. CDR1 MGHDK and CDR2 SYGVNS come from the germline V gene. The CDR3 bases are TGTGCCAGCAGTGATACAGCGGGGGCCTACGAGCAGTACTTC. Translating gives CASSDTAGAYEQYF.

Only a few counts were recorded for this clone. The chain couples TRBV6-4 to TRBJ2-3; possible D gene TRBD2, 6 bases. The CDR3 loop spans 18 amino acids. CDR1 and CDR2 from the germline V gene are MRHNA and SNTAGT. Deletions cut 4 bases from V and 0 bases from J, with 20 bases between. The CDR3 DNA follows: TGTGCCAGCAGTGTATCGACGGGGAGCGGGCCTAGCACAGATACGCAGTATTTT. Protein product: CASSVSTGSGPSTDTQYF.

The rearrangement links TRBV23-1 to TRBJ1-1, with D tentatively TRBD1 (5 bases). TRBV23-1 is an ORF, with its function uncertain. V lost 1 base, J lost 1 base, and 16 bases lay in between. The CDR3 has 17 residues. The CDR3 sequence: CASSQFGQGGANTEAFF. Written as DNA, the CDR3 is TGCGCCAGCAGTCAATTTGGGCAGGGAGGGGCGAACACTGAAGCTTTCTTT.